The sequence of this T cell receptor beta chain was determined in a study of Tregs in tolerant kidney transplant recipients. Study-wide results and caveats: The most relevant donor-specific Treg TCRbeta repertoire apparently came from expansion with activated donor B cells. Biological reproducibility was not directly addressed, but technical replication error appeared minimal.

The CDR3 totals 11 residues. Per germline, CDR1 SEHNR and CDR2 FQNEAQ (reference sequence). V gave up 6 bases and J gave up 8 bases, with 10 bases separating them. Notes on this clone: Its antigen is still unknown.

Produced via immunoSEQ multiplex PCR; TCRdb's table is partial and in-frame only. The sample has around 70,000 clones; roughly 92% are singletons. This receptor was identified in a human donor who received a combined kidney and bone marrow transplant. The sample in question was CD8+ T cells from blood, obtained before the transplant. The chain is built from TRBV7-9 and TRBJ1-1; the D is unclear. CDR3 loop: CASRQKEEAFF. As DNA, the CDR3 is TGTGCCAGCAGGCAAAAGGAGGAAGCTTTCTTT.